The T cell receptor beta chain under discussion was sequenced for a study of blood T cell repertoires in COVID-19. Whole-study context: Researchers got acute and convalescent COVID-19 samples from the United States, Italy and Spain. T cells, B-cell-depleted T cells, or PBMCs supplied cDNA or gDNA.

This clone appeared once. This CDR3 region has 15 residues. V shed 3 bases, J shed 4 bases, and the junction held 8 bases outside the gene matches. From germline, CDR1 is LNHDA and CDR2 SQIVND (reference sequence). In Seattle, patients joined the study during active infection and were tracked longitudinally. Per the original data handling: Estimation of nucleated cell counts was performed using reference gene primer amplification. Only in-frame clones appear in the TCRdb table, and some are missing; sequencing was by immunoSEQ multiplex PCR. The V and J calls and clone size were taken over from that table, and D and trimming were inferred from the DNA. In the table there are around 190,000 clones, less than 90% of which are singletons.

Sample: peripheral blood. The clonotype comes from a woman in her sixties or seventies with COVID-19, enrolled during active disease. This chain uses TRBV19 with TRBJ2-5; 7 nucleotides agree with TRBD2. This CDR3 reads CASSMGGSNGETQYF. The CDR3 DNA follows: TGTGCCAGTAGTATGGGCGGGAGTAATGGAGAGACCCAGTACTTC. Full variable domain (rest looked up from reference TRBV19 and TRBJ2-5): DGGITQSPKYLFRKEGQNVTLSCEQNLNHDAMYWYRQDPGQGLRLIYYSQIVNDFQKGDIAEGYSVSREKKESFPLTVTSAQKNPTAFYLCASSMGGSNGETQYFGPGTRLLVL.